The next 32 T cell receptor beta chains were all read from a single sample in a study of metastatic and nonmetastatic thyroid tumors. Among the patients, none had received any treatment before thyroid surgery. TCRdb re-clonotyped the PCR reads via MiXCR. The profile shows thousands of clones, about 35% of them singletons. The sample consisted of adjacent normal tissue. The receptors derive from a female donor with papillary thyroid cancer or a benign thyroid nodule (not recorded which). Some clones in this sample may be carry-over from other donors' samples.

This clone is medium-sized within its sample. The V gene is TRBV20-1, the J gene TRBJ2-1; D is possibly TRBD2 (6 bases). CDR3 size: 14 residues. Germline assignment: CDR1 DFQATT and CDR2 SNEGSKA (reference sequence). V was pared by 6 bases and J by 0 bases, with 12 bases between. The CDR3 is CSARDWSSYNEQFF. CDR3 bases: TGCAGTGCCCGGGACTGGAGCTCCTACAATGAGCAGTTCTTC.

The chain recombines TRBV11-2 with TRBJ2-1; TRBD1 aligns across 7 bases. The CDR3 is 15 residues long. In germline, CDR1 is SGHAT, CDR2 FQNNGV. Germline trimming cut 3 bases from V and 6 bases from J; bases unmatched to any gene: 8. The CDR3 spells CASSFTGDGINEQFF. CDR3 nucleotide sequence: TGTGCCAGCAGCTTCACAGGGGACGGGATCAATGAGCAGTTCTTC.

This clone is classed as medium-sized. The chain recombines TRBV24-1 with TRBJ1-2, with 7 bases aligning to TRBD1. CDR3 size: 14 residues. With V trimmed by 4 bases and J by 6 bases, 7 bases remained unmatched. Germline CDR1 KGHDR, CDR2 SFDVKD. DNA for the CDR3: TGTGCCACCAGTGACCCCGGACAGGCTAATGGCTACACCTTC. Translating it yields CATSDPGQANGYTF.

V usage is TRBV27 and J usage is TRBJ2-2, with 10 bases matching TRBD2. V dropped 0 bases and J dropped 1; count of bases not matched to a gene: 8. This CDR3 has 19 amino acids. Germline CDR1 is MNHEY and CDR2 is SMNVEV (reference sequence). CDR3: CASSLSQGRLAGNTGELFF. The CDR3 coding sequence is TGTGCCAGCAGTTTATCGCAGGGCCGACTAGCGGGGAACACCGGGGAGCTGTTTTTT.

This clone came up a few times. The chain combines TRBV27 with TRBJ1-1, with D possibly TRBD1 on 6 matching bases. Per the germline V gene, CDR1 is MNHEY and CDR2 is SMNVEV (reference sequence). CDR3 length equals 13 residues. V dropped 4 bases and J dropped 6 bases, with 12 bases sitting between them. The CDR3 region has the DNA TGTGCCAGCAGTTCGGCAGGGACATCTGAAGCTTTCTTT. Translation gives CASSSAGTSEAFF.

CDR3 sequence (DNA): TGTGCCAGCAGCCGAGTGGCTAGCGGGAGTCATGAGCAGTTCTTC. This encodes CASSRVASGSHEQFF. V usage is TRBV14 and J usage is TRBJ2-1; TRBD2 agrees at 10 bases. The CDR3 length is 15 residues. Germline V gene sequence: CDR1 SGHDN, CDR2 FVKESK. V shed 4 bases and J 8 bases; nucleotides not matched to a gene: 8.

The chain has TRBV7-9 and TRBJ1-4, with D possibly matching TRBD1 (5 bases). Trimming took 6 bases from V and 7 from J, leaving 18 bases between them. From germline, CDR1 is SEHNR and CDR2 FQNEAQ (reference sequence). CDR3 length equals 15 residues. Here the CDR3 DNA reads TGTGCCAGCAGAAATGGGTCCACGGGGGTTGAAAAACTGTTTTTT. Protein sequence: CASRNGSTGVEKLFF.

This sequence joins TRBV13 and TRBJ1-6, with D unclear. The CDR3 loop spans 14 amino acids. Trimming left V 7 bases short and J 0 bases short, with 7 bases between. CDR1 is PRHDT and CDR2 is FYEKMQ in the germline V gene (reference sequence). CDR3 loop: CASKLDSYNSPLHF. In nucleotides, the CDR3 is TGTGCCAGCAAACTAGACTCCTATAATTCACCCCTCCACTTT.

The rearrangement uses TRBV6-1 and TRBJ2-3; 7 nucleotides agree with TRBD2. The CDR3 consists of 13 residues. V was clipped by 6 bases and J by 5 bases; unmatched bases: 5. In germline, CDR1 is MNHNS, CDR2 SASEGT. The CDR3, as DNA: TGTGCCAGCAGGGGGGGGACGGTAGATACGCAGTATTTT. Protein product: CASRGGTVDTQYF.

The chain has TRBV5-1 and TRBJ2-7; D may be TRBD2 (6 bases). The germline gives CDR1 SGHRS, CDR2 YFSETQ. V was shortened by 0 bases and J by 1 base, with 14 bases between the two germline ends. The CDR3 runs to 16 residues. The CDR3 DNA follows: TGCGCCAGCAGCTTGGCTGGGGGGACGGTATCCTACGAGCAGTACTTC. Translated: CASSLAGGTVSYEQYF. Full variable domain (remainder filled in from reference TRBV5-1 and TRBJ2-7): KAGVTQTPRYLIKTRGQQVTLSCSPISGHRSVSWYQQTPGQGLQFLFEYFSETQRNKGNFPGRFSGRQFSNSRSEMNVSTLELGDSALYLCASSLAGGTVSYEQYFGPGTRLTVT.

This clone was observed a few times. A read error may produce the germline difference seen at one junction end. CDR3 nucleotide sequence: TGTGCCAGCAGCTTAGGCCAGGGAAACACTGAAGCTTTCTTT. It yields the protein CASSLGQGNTEAFF. The chain uses TRBV12-3 or TRBV12-4 and TRBJ1-1; D is possibly TRBD1 (5 bases). CDR3 length: 14 amino acids.

This clone qualifies as medium-sized. J is TRBJ2-7 and V is TRBV18, with D unclear. CDR3 length: 13 residues. Between the trimmed V and J ends, which lost 3 bases and 3 bases, there was a span of 9 bases. Germline values: CDR1 KGHSH, CDR2 LQKENI. CDR3 residues: CASSPGNLYEQYF. The CDR3 DNA sequence: TGTGCCAGCTCACCTGGGAACCTCTACGAGCAGTACTTC. Drawing the rest from reference TRBV18 and TRBJ2-7, the complete variable domain is NAGVMQNPRHLVRRRGQEARLRCSPMKGHSHVYWYRQLPEEGLKFMVYLQKENIIDESGMPKERFSAEFPKEGPSILRIQQVVRGDSAAYFCASSPGNLYEQYFGPGTRLTVT.

This clone was recorded a few times. The rearrangement links TRBV20-1 to TRBJ2-1; no definite D call. Germline assignment: CDR1 DFQATT and CDR2 SNEGSKA (reference sequence). V lost 5 bases and J lost 15, with 8 bases in between. CDR3 length: 8 amino acids. CDR3 protein: CSAEDRFF. For the CDR3, the DNA is TGCAGTGCTGAAGATAGGTTCTTC.

The CDR3 DNA reads as TGTGCCAGCTCGAAGGGGGAGACCGGGGAGCTGTTTTTT. Translating gives CASSKGETGELFF. The chain couples TRBV9 to TRBJ2-2; possible D gene TRBD1, 6 bases. The CDR3 consists of 13 residues. CDR1 is SGDLS and CDR2 is YYNGEE in the germline V gene. Trimming shortened V by 7 bases and J by 5 bases, and 12 bases separated the two germline ends.

The sample holds a few counts of this clone. The gene calls are TRBV7-2 and TRBJ1-1; no reliable D call. The CDR3 is 12 amino acids. The V end lost 3 bases, the J end lost 5 bases, and 7 bases lay between the germline ends. Germline assignment: CDR1 SGHTA and CDR2 FQGNSA. The CDR3 bases are TGTGCCAGCAGCTTTTTATATACTGAAGCTTTCTTT. It encodes CASSFLYTEAFF.

This clone was picked up a small number of times. The genes are TRBV5-1 and TRBJ2-1; TRBD1 matches 8 bases. This CDR3 has 18 residues. Germline V CDR1 and CDR2: SGHRS, YFSETQ. Trimming cost V 0 bases and J 10 bases; bases outside gene matches: 18. The CDR3 DNA is TGCGCCAGCAGCTTGGCGGTGTTCTTTGGACAGGGTGTCAACGAGCAGTTCTTC. This gives the protein CASSLAVFFGQGVNEQFF.

CDR3 region: CASSLSSVGYNEQFF. The CDR3, as DNA: TGTGCCAGCAGCTTAAGTAGCGTCGGCTACAATGAGCAGTTCTTC. J is TRBJ2-1 and V is TRBV7-6; tentatively, D is TRBD2 (5 bases). The length of the CDR3 is 15 residues. The germline V and J ends were trimmed by 2 bases and 3 bases, with 11 bases remaining between them. Looked up from germline, CDR1 is SGHVS and CDR2 is FNYEAQ.

The genes are TRBV20-1 and TRBJ2-7; TRBD1 aligns across 9 bases. The germline V gene encodes CDR1 DFQATT and CDR2 SNEGSKA (reference sequence). V gave up 5 bases and J gave up 4 bases; unmatched junction bases: 9. The CDR3 totals 14 residues. CDR3 protein: CSAGRGTGMYEQYF. In DNA, the CDR3 is TGCAGTGCTGGGCGTGGGACAGGGATGTACGAGCAGTACTTC.

This clone is deemed large (0.1 to 1%). The gene calls are TRBV12-3 or TRBV12-4 and TRBJ2-3; TRBD1 might be the D (7 bases). The CDR3 runs 16 residues. V was trimmed by 3 bases and J by 2 bases, leaving 15 bases between them. DNA of the CDR3: TGTGCCAGCAGTTTGGGCAGGGGGGCCCTCACAGATACGCAGTATTTT. This translates into CASSLGRGALTDTQYF.

This clone is a singleton in its sample. V gene TRBV20-1 combines with J gene TRBJ2-1; D might be TRBD1 or TRBD2, each matching 5 bases. V lost 3 bases, J lost 0 bases, and 9 bases lay in between. The CDR3 loop spans 14 amino acids. CDR1 is DFQATT and CDR2 is SNEGSKA in the germline V gene (reference sequence). The CDR3 region is CSARGVGSYNEQFF. CDR3 in DNA: TGCAGTGCTAGGGGGGTCGGCTCCTACAATGAGCAGTTCTTC.

The chain links TRBV2 to TRBJ2-5; D call uncertain. V was cut by 7 bases and J by 0 bases, with 9 bases left in between. The CDR3 covers 13 residues. The V gene's germline CDR1 is SNHLY and CDR2 FYNNEI. The CDR3 region has the DNA TGTGCCAGCACGGAAATCAACCAAGAGACCCAGTACTTC. Translation gives CASTEINQETQYF.

V is TRBV11-3 and J is TRBJ2-7, with D unclear. Germline loops: CDR1 SGHNT, CDR2 YENEEA. This CDR3 is built from 12 residues. Between the trimmed V and J ends, which lost 4 bases and 2 bases, there was a span of 6 bases. CDR3 sequence: CASSSNTYEQYF. CDR3 bases: TGTGCCAGCAGCTCGAATACCTACGAGCAGTACTTC.

Of note for this clone: In the same sample, other DNA sequences code for this CDR3. The J gene is TRBJ1-4, the V gene TRBV2, with D unresolved. Trimming took off 6 bases at V and 8 bases at J, with 16 bases between the two ends. This CDR3 spans 14 amino acids. Germline CDR1 is SNHLY and CDR2 is FYNNEI. The CDR3 here is CASRAPRRREKLFF. DNA for the CDR3: TGTGCCAGCAGGGCCCCGCGTCGTAGGGAAAAACTGTTTTTT.

A few counts support this clone. The chain couples TRBV6-6 to TRBJ2-7; 7 nucleotides line up with TRBD2. The trim removed 2 bases at V and 5 bases at J, leaving 3 bases unmatched. The CDR3 totals 13 residues. Germline assignment: CDR1 MNHNY and CDR2 SVGAGI (reference sequence). This chain's CDR3 is CASSYREGNEQYF. The CDR3 DNA follows: TGTGCCAGCAGTTACAGGGAGGGCAACGAGCAGTACTTC.

This chain uses TRBV6-5 with TRBJ1-2; D remains ambiguous. Germline values: CDR1 MNHEY, CDR2 SVGAGI. V was pared by 4 bases and J by 4 bases, with 16 bases between. The CDR3 is made up of 15 amino acids. In DNA form, the CDR3 reads TGTGCCAGCAGTTCTGTCGGCGGCAATTCCTATGGCTACACCTTC. The encoded protein is CASSSVGGNSYGYTF.

This clone is judged medium-sized. V usage is TRBV3-1 and J usage is TRBJ2-2; perhaps D is TRBD1 or TRBD2 (5 bases each). This CDR3 is built from 13 residues. V was trimmed by 3 bases and J by 7 bases, leaving 9 bases between them. Per germline, CDR1 LGHDT and CDR2 YNNKEL (reference sequence). The CDR3 DNA reads as TGTGCCAGCAGCCACTGGGGGATCGGGGAGCTGTTTTTT. Translating it yields CASSHWGIGELFF.

This clone was observed a few times. For the CDR3, the DNA is TGCAGTGCTTCCACTAGCTTTATTTGGGATACGCAGTATTTT. Its translation is CSASTSFIWDTQYF. J is TRBJ2-3 and V is TRBV20-1; weak D call: TRBD2 (6 bases). Trimming took off 5 bases at V and 6 bases at J, with 18 bases between the two ends. CDR3 length: 14 residues. The V gene's germline CDR1 is DFQATT and CDR2 SNEGSKA (reference sequence).

This sequence joins TRBV6-5 and TRBJ1-5, with 11 bases matching TRBD1. Germline V lookup: CDR1 MNHEY, CDR2 SVGAGI. Germline trimming cut 8 bases from V and 4 bases from J; bases unmatched to any gene: 16. The CDR3 runs 18 residues. CDR3 sequence: CASGSLGQGARRNQPQHF. The CDR3 DNA follows: TGTGCCAGCGGATCCTTAGGACAGGGGGCGCGAAGAAATCAGCCCCAGCATTTT.

The chain carries TRBV5-1 and TRBJ2-2, with D unclear. The CDR3 contains 12 residues. Germline CDR1 reads SGHRS; CDR2 reads YFSETQ. Trimming pared 2 bases from V and 6 bases from J, leaving 5 bases between. The CDR3 sequence: CASSFPAGELFF. CDR3 nucleotide sequence: TGCGCCAGCAGCTTCCCAGCCGGGGAGCTGTTTTTT.

In nucleotides, the CDR3 is TGTGCCAGCAGCGTAGCGGGGGGGCTGAGAGATACGCAGTATTTT. Amino acid sequence: CASSVAGGLRDTQYF. The gene calls are TRBV9 and TRBJ2-3, with 8 nucleotides matching TRBD2. V gave up 0 bases and J gave up 5 bases; unmatched junction bases: 5. Germline lookup yields CDR1 SGDLS and CDR2 YYNGEE. The CDR3 is 15 residues long.

This clone has only a few counts. Because the CDR3's place on the DNA is in doubt, the DNA is left out and the CDR3 is given as listed by TCRdb. The chain carries TRBV28 and TRBJ2-7; TRBD1, the D gene given by the table, was not confirmed from the DNA. CDR1 is MDHEN, CDR2 SYDVKM, per germline. The CDR3 is made up of 18 amino acids, end residues included. CDR3 residues: CATPLSALRQPPAYEQYF.

This clone showed up just a few times. This sequence joins TRBV20-1 and TRBJ1-1; no definite D call. This CDR3 contains 14 residues. V was clipped by 0 bases and J by 0 bases, with 8 bases between them. The germline CDR1 and CDR2 sequences are DFQATT and SNEGSKA (reference sequence). CDR3 protein: CSARDGKMNTEAFF. As DNA, the CDR3 is TGCAGTGCTAGAGATGGTAAGATGAACACTGAAGCTTTCTTT.